A single sample gave rise to the 26 T cell receptor beta chains below, sequenced in a study of CD8+ T cells in alopecia areata. RNA extraction and reverse transcription yielded cDNA as sequencing template. The repertoire was sequenced with immunoSEQ multiplex PCR; TCRdb's copy has only in-frame clones and lacks some. The table records 90,000 to 150,000 clones, approximately 53% of them present only once. Sample treatment: oral pan-JAK inhibitor, 5-10 mg twice daily. The source material was CD4+ T cells sorted from blood, sampled at week 4, from a patient treated with tofacitinib. All receptors derive from a human donor with alopecia areata.

CDR3 in amino acids: CASSLRQDPTHDEQFF. The CDR3 nucleotides read TGTGCCAGCAGCTTAAGACAGGACCCAACCCATGATGAGCAGTTCTTC. The chain uses TRBV11-2 and TRBJ2-1, with TRBD1 as a possible D gene (6 bases). Germline V CDR1 and CDR2: SGHAT, FQNNGV. CDR3 length: 16 residues. V lost 2 bases, J lost 8 bases, and 19 bases lay in between.

This clone was observed once. The rearrangement uses TRBV9 and TRBJ2-7, with D unclear. Trimming removed 0 bases at V and 2 bases at J, with 9 bases between. CDR3 length: 14 residues. CDR1 is SGDLS and CDR2 is YYNGEE in the germline V gene. The CDR3, as DNA: TGTGCCAGCAGCGTAGGTGCCGGTCCCTACGAGCAGTACTTC. Amino acids: CASSVGAGPYEQYF. Variable domain in full (rest from reference TRBV9 and TRBJ2-7): DSGVTQTPKHLITATGQRVTLRCSPRSGDLSVYWYQQSLDQGLQFLIQYYNGEERAKGNILERFSAQQFPDLHSELNLSSLELGDSALYFCASSVGAGPYEQYFGPGTRLTVT.

The rearrangement links TRBV29-1 to TRBJ2-3; 13 positions match TRBD2. In germline, CDR1 is SQVTM, CDR2 ANQGSEA. The CDR3 runs 15 residues. V gave up 7 bases and J gave up 4 bases; unmatched junction bases: 8. CDR3 DNA: TGCAGCGCCGGACTAGCGGGAGTGTTCGCAGATACGCAGTATTTT. The encoded protein is CSAGLAGVFADTQYF.

The rearrangement uses TRBV30 and TRBJ1-5, with D maybe TRBD1 (5 bases). This CDR3 has 16 residues. Germline V gene lookup returns CDR1 GTSNPN and CDR2 SVGIG (reference sequence). Trimming removed 3 bases at V and 0 bases at J, with 15 bases between. This chain's CDR3 is CAWRPGGGFSNQPQHF. The CDR3 nucleotides read TGTGCCTGGAGGCCCGGTGGGGGGTTTAGCAATCAGCCCCAGCATTTT.

This clone was found a few times. The genes are TRBV6-6 and TRBJ1-1; possibly TRBD1 for D (5 bases). This CDR3 contains 15 residues. Trimming cost V 2 bases and J 0 bases, with 10 bases left between them. CDR1 MNHNY and CDR2 SVGAGI come from the germline V gene (reference sequence). The CDR3 reads CASSYEGLMNTEAFF. The CDR3 coding sequence is TGTGCCAGCAGTTACGAGGGGTTAATGAACACTGAAGCTTTCTTT.

This clone was seen only a few times. This sequence joins TRBV30 and TRBJ1-2, with 7 bases identical to TRBD1. The V segment lost 4 bases and the J segment 3 bases; nucleotides outside the gene matches: 5. The CDR3 consists of 13 residues. The germline V gene has CDR1 GTSNPN and CDR2 SVGIG (reference sequence). Here the CDR3 reads CAWTPGQYYGYTF. The CDR3 coding sequence is TGTGCCTGGACCCCGGGACAGTACTATGGCTACACCTTC.

This rearrangement joins TRBV27 to TRBJ1-5, with unresolved D. Trimming shortened V by 5 bases and J by 4 bases, and 9 bases separated the two germline ends. The germline gives CDR1 MNHEY, CDR2 SMNVEV (reference sequence). CDR3 length equals 13 residues. The CDR3 DNA is TGTGCCAGCAGTCTGAAATTAAATCAGCCCCAGCATTTT. Translation: CASSLKLNQPQHF.

The rearrangement joins TRBV29-1 to TRBJ2-2; the match to TRBD2 covers 12 bases. The V and J ends lost 4 bases and 3 bases, in that order; junction bases with no gene match: 6. The germline V gene has CDR1 SQVTM and CDR2 ANQGSEA. The CDR3 runs 16 residues. CDR3 coding DNA: TGCAGCGTTGTCGCTAGCGGGAGGGGATACACCGGGGAGCTGTTTTTT. Translation gives CSVVASGRGYTGELFF.

V and J are TRBV5-1 and TRBJ2-7, with a tentative D call TRBD1 (5 bases). V lost 0 bases and J 2 bases, leaving 12 bases between the germline ends. Germline V gene sequence: CDR1 SGHRS, CDR2 YFSETQ. This CDR3 comprises 15 residues. CDR3 residues: CASSLAMGPTYEQYF. The CDR3 region has the DNA TGCGCCAGCAGCTTGGCCATGGGGCCAACCTACGAGCAGTACTTC.

This chain joins TRBV9 and TRBJ2-7; D not resolved. With 4 bases removed from V and 3 bases from J, the gap between germline ends came to 11 bases. Germline V gene lookup returns CDR1 SGDLS and CDR2 YYNGEE. CDR3 length equals 13 residues. Here the CDR3 DNA reads TGTGCCAGCAGCCGGACGGCGAACTACGAGCAGTACTTC. This gives the protein CASSRTANYEQYF.

The V and J genes are TRBV18 and TRBJ1-2; TRBD1 matches 9 bases. The V segment lost 1 base and the J segment 6 bases; nucleotides outside the gene matches: 3. The CDR3 has 14 amino acids. Germline V gene sequence: CDR1 KGHSH, CDR2 LQKENI. The CDR3 region is CASSPRGQGNGYTF. As DNA, the CDR3 is TGTGCCAGCTCACCACGCGGACAGGGGAATGGCTACACCTTC.

This clone showed up just a few times. The rearrangement links TRBV7-2 to TRBJ2-1; 10 bases agree with TRBD1. The germline V gene has CDR1 SGHTA and CDR2 FQGNSA. The CDR3 length is 15 residues. V lost 5 bases to trimming and J lost 12 bases; unmatched junction nucleotides: 13. The CDR3 is CASSEDRGGTGGQFF. CDR3 sequence (DNA): TGTGCCAGCAGCGAGGACAGGGGGGGGACTGGAGGGCAGTTCTTC.

This clone has only a few counts. V is TRBV4-2 and J is TRBJ1-1; D gene uncertain. The germline gives CDR1 LGHNA, CDR2 YNFKEQ. This CDR3 is 14 amino acids long. Trimming cost V 3 bases and J 0 bases, with 8 bases left between them. The CDR3, as DNA: TGTGCCAGCAGCCAGCGAAAGATGAACACTGAAGCTTTCTTT. This encodes CASSQRKMNTEAFF.

This chain links TRBV27 with TRBJ1-5, with D uncertain. This CDR3 is built from 13 residues. The germline CDR1 and CDR2 sequences are MNHEY and SMNVEV (reference sequence). V was pared by 4 bases and J by 1 base, with 5 bases between. CDR3 nucleotides: TGTGCCAGCAGTTCAGACAGCAATCAGCCCCAGCATTTT. Translating it yields CASSSDSNQPQHF.

This clone has more than one count but fewer than ten. The chain employs TRBV9 and TRBJ1-1; D might be TRBD1 (5 bases). V dropped 0 bases and J dropped 2 bases, with 11 bases sitting between them. This CDR3 has 15 residues. The germline V gene has CDR1 SGDLS and CDR2 YYNGEE. CDR3 protein: CASSVDPRANTEAFF. As DNA, the CDR3 is TGTGCCAGCAGCGTAGATCCCAGGGCCAACACTGAAGCTTTCTTT.

The V gene is TRBV29-1, the J gene TRBJ2-5; 8 bases are shared with TRBD1. The J segment lost 7 bases and the V segment lost 2 bases, leaving 6 bases of the junction unmatched. Germline V CDR1 and CDR2: SQVTM, ANQGSEA. CDR3 length equals 13 residues. This chain's CDR3 is CSVEPQGEVTQYF. The CDR3 DNA reads TGCAGCGTTGAACCACAGGGGGAGGTGACCCAGTACTTC.

There are a few counts of this clone. The chain combines TRBV18 with TRBJ2-6; TRBD1 agrees at 9 bases. The CDR3 contains 16 residues. The trim removed 2 bases at V and 2 bases at J, leaving 1 base unmatched. Germline CDR1 is KGHSH and CDR2 is LQKENI. The DNA for the CDR3 is TGTGCCAGCTCACCAGGGACAGGGACTGGGGCCAACGTCCTGACTTTC. Its translation is CASSPGTGTGANVLTF.

The chain has TRBV27 and TRBJ1-1; the D is unclear. Germline CDR1 reads MNHEY; CDR2 reads SMNVEV (reference sequence). This CDR3 is 13 amino acids long. V gave up 6 bases and J gave up 10 bases, with 18 bases separating them. CDR3 bases: TGTGCCAGCAGACCTACTTTGAATTCAGGAGCTTTCTTT. This gives the protein CASRPTLNSGAFF.

V usage is TRBV10-3 and J usage is TRBJ2-2, with 7 bases that match TRBD1. Germline CDR1 reads ENHRY; CDR2 reads SYGVKD. Trimming at V came to 2 bases and at J to 12 bases, leaving 6 bases not matched to a gene. This CDR3 is built from 13 residues. CDR3: CAISEAGTAKLFF. The CDR3 DNA sequence: TGTGCCATCAGTGAGGCCGGGACAGCGAAGCTGTTTTTT.

Worth noting for this clone: Other DNA sequences of this sample code for an identical CDR3. J is TRBJ2-7 and V is TRBV18; 8 positions agree with TRBD1. The CDR3 runs to 12 residues. Germline V gene data show CDR1 as KGHSH and CDR2 as LQKENI. J gave up 6 bases and V 6 bases, and 4 bases lay outside the gene matches. The CDR3 DNA follows: TGTGCCAGCTCCCCAACAGGGGGCGAGCAGTACTTC. Translation gives CASSPTGGEQYF.

The rearrangement joins TRBV6-1 to TRBJ2-7; D gene unclear. CDR3 length: 13 residues. Deletions cut 0 bases from V and 5 bases from J, with 8 bases between. The germline gives CDR1 MNHNS, CDR2 SASEGT. This chain's CDR3 is CASSEARWDEQYF. In DNA form, the CDR3 reads TGTGCCAGCAGTGAAGCGCGGTGGGACGAGCAGTACTTC.

This clone was seen a single time. The chain combines TRBV30 with TRBJ2-1; TRBD2 matches 8 bases. The CDR3 totals 16 residues. CDR1 is GTSNPN and CDR2 is SVGIG in the germline V gene (reference sequence). The ends lost 0 bases at V and 5 bases at J; junction bases unmatched: 9. The CDR3 nucleotides read TGTGCCTGGAGTGTAGGGCGGACTAGCAGGAACAATGAGCAGTTCTTC. Translating gives CAWSVGRTSRNNEQFF.

The chain has TRBV6-6 and TRBJ2-7; D possibly corresponds to TRBD1 (6 bases). Germline values: CDR1 MNHNY, CDR2 SVGAGI (reference sequence). Trimming stripped 6 bases from V and 0 bases from J, with 12 bases between. The CDR3 has 14 amino acids. CDR3 bases: TGTGCCAGCAGACTACAGGGTCGCTCCTACGAGCAGTACTTC. This encodes CASRLQGRSYEQYF.

This chain joins TRBV13 and TRBJ1-1, with D perhaps matching TRBD1 (5 bases). V gave up 4 bases and J gave up 0 bases, with 12 bases separating them. Germline lookup yields CDR1 PRHDT and CDR2 FYEKMQ (reference sequence). This CDR3 spans 15 amino acids. CDR3 nucleotides: TGTGCCAGCAGCTGGGGGACGTACATGAACACTGAAGCTTTCTTT. Translated: CASSWGTYMNTEAFF.

This clone was counted a single time. CDR3 nucleotide sequence: TGCAGCGTTGCCGGGTGGGGGGTTGAAGCTTTCTTT. Translation: CSVAGWGVEAFF. The chain uses TRBV29-1 and TRBJ1-1, with a tentative D call TRBD1 (5 bases). Germline values: CDR1 SQVTM, CDR2 ANQGSEA. The CDR3 has 12 residues. V gave up 4 bases and J gave up 7 bases, with 13 bases separating them.

This clone has more than one count but fewer than ten. The CDR3 protein is CSERTSDTQYF. CDR3 coding DNA: TGCAGCGAGCGAACATCAGATACGCAGTATTTT. This chain connects TRBV29-1 to TRBJ2-3; D gene unclear. The CDR3 has 11 residues. Germline assignment: CDR1 SQVTM and CDR2 ANQGSEA. The ends were cut back, 7 bases at V and 4 bases at J, with 9 bases in the middle.